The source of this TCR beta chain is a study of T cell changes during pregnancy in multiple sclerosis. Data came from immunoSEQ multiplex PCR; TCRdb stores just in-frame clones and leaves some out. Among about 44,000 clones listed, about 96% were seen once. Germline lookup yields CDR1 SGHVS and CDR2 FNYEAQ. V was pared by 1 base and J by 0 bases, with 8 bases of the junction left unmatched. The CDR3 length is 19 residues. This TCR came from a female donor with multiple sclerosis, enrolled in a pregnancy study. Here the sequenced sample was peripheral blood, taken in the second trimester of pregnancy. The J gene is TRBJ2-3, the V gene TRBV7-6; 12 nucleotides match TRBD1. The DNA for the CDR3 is TGTGCCAGCAGCTTAGTGGGGACAGGGGGCTTTTGGAGCACAGATACGCAGTATTTT. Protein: CASSLVGTGGFWSTDTQYF.